The text below deals with one T cell receptor (beta chain). The data stem from a study of blood T cells in healthy people across ages. The V gene lost 3 bases and the J gene lost 8 bases, with 10 bases spanning the gap. CDR3 length: 11 residues. Germline lookup yields CDR1 GTSNPN and CDR2 SVGIG (reference sequence). A second PCR of 7 to 11 cycles used a sample-barcoded 5' primer and a J-beta primer mix. TCRdb fed the 5' RACE reads into MiXCR, producing one record per CDR3 protein. Altogether about 1.6 million distinct CDR3 sequences are present, approximately 32% being singletons, with the ten largest covering 11%.

The rearrangement uses TRBV30 and TRBJ1-2; TRBD1 is a possible D gene (5 bases). This sequence was found in a woman aged 25 to 45 in good health. Sequencing was carried out using blood. CDR3 sequence: CAWSGTGGYTF. DNA for the CDR3: TGTGCCTGGAGCGGGACTGGCGGCTACACCTTC.